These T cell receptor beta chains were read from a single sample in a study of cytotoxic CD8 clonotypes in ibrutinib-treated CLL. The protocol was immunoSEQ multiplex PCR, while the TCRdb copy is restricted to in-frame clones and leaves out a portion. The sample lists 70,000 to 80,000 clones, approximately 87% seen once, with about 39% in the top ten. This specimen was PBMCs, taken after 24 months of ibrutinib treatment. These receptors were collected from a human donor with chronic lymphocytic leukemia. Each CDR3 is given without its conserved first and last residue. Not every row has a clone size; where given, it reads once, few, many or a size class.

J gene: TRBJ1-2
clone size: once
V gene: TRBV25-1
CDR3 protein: ASSESGRSHGYT

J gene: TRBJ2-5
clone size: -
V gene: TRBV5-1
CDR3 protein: ASSLAVGTGIETQY

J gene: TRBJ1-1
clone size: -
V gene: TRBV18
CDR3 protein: ASSASLGTEAF

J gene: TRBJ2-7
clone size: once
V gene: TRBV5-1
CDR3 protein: ASSLALGGWEQY

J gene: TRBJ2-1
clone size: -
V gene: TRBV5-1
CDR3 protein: ASSLDGNEQF

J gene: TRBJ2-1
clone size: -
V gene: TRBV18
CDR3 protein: ASSPGGGGGNEQF

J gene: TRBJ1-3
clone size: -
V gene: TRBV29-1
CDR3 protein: SVEEGGNTIY

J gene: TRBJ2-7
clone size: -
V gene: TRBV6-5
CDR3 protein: ASSEFYEQY

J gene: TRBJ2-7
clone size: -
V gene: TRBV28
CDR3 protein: ASTSGRAPFYEQY

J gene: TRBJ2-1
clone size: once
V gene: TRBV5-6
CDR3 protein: ASSLPSGRVSSYNEQF

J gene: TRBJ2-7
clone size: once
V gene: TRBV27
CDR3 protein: ASSMAQADAYEQY

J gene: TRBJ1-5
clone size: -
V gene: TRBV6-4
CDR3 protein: ASSDIGGTGGNQPQH

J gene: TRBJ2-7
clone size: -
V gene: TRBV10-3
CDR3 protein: AIRDGTGISYEQY

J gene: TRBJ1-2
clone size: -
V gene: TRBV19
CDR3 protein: ASSIREGYT

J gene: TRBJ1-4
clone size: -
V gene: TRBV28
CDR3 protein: ASSLTGGGTNEKLF

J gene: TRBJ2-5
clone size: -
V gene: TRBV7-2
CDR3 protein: ASSRIRTPETQY

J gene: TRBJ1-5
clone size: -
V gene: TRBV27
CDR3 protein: ASSYQGLGNQPQH

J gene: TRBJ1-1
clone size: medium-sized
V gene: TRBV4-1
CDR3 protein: ASSQGTGGLNTEAF

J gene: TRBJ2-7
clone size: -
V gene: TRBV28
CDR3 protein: ASSLPLGGTGMNEQY

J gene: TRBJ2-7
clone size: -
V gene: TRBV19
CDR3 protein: ASSPSPWPYEQY

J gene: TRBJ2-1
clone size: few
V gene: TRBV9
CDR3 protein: ASSVDPGTSGSRNEQF

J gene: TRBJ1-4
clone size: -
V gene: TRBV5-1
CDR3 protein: ASSPGQGEKLF

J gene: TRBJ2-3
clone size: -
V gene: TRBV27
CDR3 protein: ASSSALTSGRADTQY

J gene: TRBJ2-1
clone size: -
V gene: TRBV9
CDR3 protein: ASSERDRGRNEQF

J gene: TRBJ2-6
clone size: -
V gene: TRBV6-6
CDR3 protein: ASSYQQGPSVPT

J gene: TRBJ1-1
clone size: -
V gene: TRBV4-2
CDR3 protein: ASSQEQGNTEAF

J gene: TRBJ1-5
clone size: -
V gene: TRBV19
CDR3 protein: ASNRGFSNQPQH

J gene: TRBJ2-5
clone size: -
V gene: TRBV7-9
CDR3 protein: ASSLTAVESETQY

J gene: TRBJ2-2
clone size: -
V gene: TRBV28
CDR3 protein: ASRTGTGELF

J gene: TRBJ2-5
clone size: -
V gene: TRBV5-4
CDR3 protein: ASSSPPAAGGLETQY

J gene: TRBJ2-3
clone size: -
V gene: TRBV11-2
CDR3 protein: ASSFSRASTDTQY

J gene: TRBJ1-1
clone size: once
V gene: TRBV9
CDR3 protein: ASSVRGDTEAF

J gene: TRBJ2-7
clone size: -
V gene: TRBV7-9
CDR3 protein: ASSSQEAWGVTITYEQY

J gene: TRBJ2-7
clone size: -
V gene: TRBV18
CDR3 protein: ASSRADYEQY